Presented here are 19 T cell receptor beta chains from one specimen sequenced in a study of cytomegalovirus exposure and HLA in healthy donors. The PCR had 60 Vbeta and 13 Jbeta primers. Only in-frame clones appear in the TCRdb table, and some are missing; sequencing was by immunoSEQ multiplex PCR. Of 100,000 to 150,000 clones listed, about 79% are singletons. Source material: PBMCs. The source is a man over 45 in good health and CMV-seronegative.

V gene TRBV29-1 combines with J gene TRBJ2-1; 11 bases align to TRBD1. Trimming took 6 bases from V and 4 from J; bases not matched to a gene: 2. Germline assignment: CDR1 SQVTM and CDR2 ANQGSEA. The CDR3 consists of 13 residues. In nucleotides, the CDR3 is TGCAGCGTGGGGACAGGGGGATACAATGAGCAGTTCTTC. It specifies CSVGTGGYNEQFF.

This sequence joins TRBV5-1 and TRBJ2-1, with 8 bases fitting TRBD2. CDR1 is SGHRS and CDR2 is YFSETQ in the germline V gene. J gave up 7 bases and V 6 bases, and 12 bases lay outside the gene matches. CDR3 length equals 15 residues. The CDR3 nucleotides read TGCGCCAGCAAACCTGGGGCGGGGGGTATAAATGAGCAGTTCTTC. Its translation is CASKPGAGGINEQFF.

The rearrangement joins TRBV7-9 to TRBJ2-2, with D uncertain. Trimming left V 2 bases short and J 1 base short, with 5 bases between. The CDR3 extends over 14 amino acids. Germline CDR1 is SEHNR and CDR2 is FQNEAQ (reference sequence). The CDR3 sequence is CASSLTQNTGELFF. The CDR3 nucleotides read TGTGCCAGCAGCTTAACACAGAACACCGGGGAGCTGTTTTTT.

This clone was counted a few times. This chain uses TRBV7-8 with TRBJ2-7; 9 nucleotides match TRBD1. The CDR3 consists of 14 residues. Trimming took 5 bases from V and 6 from J; bases not matched to a gene: 8. CDR1 is SGHVS and CDR2 is FQNEAQ in the germline V gene. CDR3 sequence reads: CASSSQQGAIEQYV. CDR3 coding DNA: TGTGCCAGCAGCAGCCAACAGGGGGCGATCGAGCAGTACGTC.

V and J are TRBV5-1 and TRBJ2-5; no definite D call. The V gene lost 5 bases and the J gene lost 1 base, with 9 bases spanning the gap. In germline, CDR1 is SGHRS, CDR2 YFSETQ. The CDR3 contains 13 residues. DNA for the CDR3: TGCGCCAGCAGTGAACAGCCCCAAGAGACCCAGTACTTC. Its protein product is CASSEQPQETQYF.

This chain joins TRBV5-1 and TRBJ1-1; 9 nucleotides agree with TRBD1. This CDR3 contains 15 residues. Germline loops: CDR1 SGHRS, CDR2 YFSETQ. The V segment lost 4 bases and the J segment 3 bases; nucleotides outside the gene matches: 7. CDR3 nucleotides: TGCGCCAGCAGCCTCCAGACAGGGGGTTACACTGAAGCTTTCTTT. Its protein product is CASSLQTGGYTEAFF.

The chain carries TRBV28 and TRBJ1-1; D gene ambiguous. This CDR3 is built from 12 residues. Looked up from germline, CDR1 is MDHEN and CDR2 is SYDVKM. V was cut by 9 bases and J by 4 bases, with 12 bases left in between. CDR3: CASNPLGTEAFF. The CDR3 nucleotides are TGTGCCAGTAACCCCCTCGGCACTGAAGCTTTCTTT. The full variable domain, its missing parts supplied by reference TRBV28 and TRBJ1-1, is DVKVTQSSRYLVKRTGEKVFLECVQDMDHENMFWYRQDPGLGLRLIYFSYDVKMKEKGDIPEGYSVSREKKERFSLILESASTNQTSMYLCASNPLGTEAFFGQGTRLTVV.

The J gene is TRBJ2-2, the V gene TRBV5-1, with 7 bases aligning to TRBD1. CDR3 length equals 17 residues. V shed 4 bases, J shed 0 bases, and the junction held 9 bases outside the gene matches. Per germline, CDR1 SGHRS and CDR2 YFSETQ. In nucleotides, the CDR3 is TGCGCCAGCAGCCCCGGAGGTGGGACAGCGAACACCGGGGAGCTGTTTTTT. Its translation is CASSPGGGTANTGELFF.

This CDR3 is CASSTLRLAGGPTDTQYF. The CDR3 region has the DNA TGTGCCAGCAGCACCCTCCGACTAGCGGGGGGGCCCACAGATACGCAGTATTTT. This chain connects TRBV5-4 to TRBJ2-3; 14 nucleotides match TRBD2. V was clipped by 4 bases and J by 2 bases; unmatched bases: 9. CDR1 SGHNT and CDR2 YYREEE come from the germline V gene (reference sequence). This CDR3 is built from 18 residues.

CDR3 protein: CASSDYRDRAPSTDTQYF. CDR3 bases: TGTGCCAGCAGTGATTATCGCGACAGGGCTCCTTCCACAGATACGCAGTATTTT. This chain joins TRBV25-1 and TRBJ2-3, with 7 bases matching TRBD1. J gave up 2 bases and V 3 bases, and 14 bases lay outside the gene matches. CDR1 is MGHDK and CDR2 is SYGVNS in the germline V gene. The CDR3 contains 18 residues. The full variable domain, rest sourced from reference TRBV25-1 and TRBJ2-3, is EADIYQTPRYLVIGTGKKITLECSQTMGHDKMYWYQQDPGMELHLIHYSYGVNSTEKGDLSSESTVSRIRTEHFPLTLESARPSHTSQYLCASSDYRDRAPSTDTQYFGPGTRLTVL.

This clone was observed once. This chain links TRBV5-6 with TRBJ2-3; D remains ambiguous. The CDR3 covers 14 residues. From germline, CDR1 is SGHDT and CDR2 YYEEEE. The V end was cut by 0 bases, the J end by 2 bases, with 7 bases between. CDR3 region: CASSLEVYTDTQYF. The CDR3 DNA reads as TGTGCCAGCAGCTTGGAAGTCTACACAGATACGCAGTATTTT.

In regard to this clone: One end of the junction is discordant with germline, which a read error may explain. This chain connects TRBV7-9 to TRBJ1-4; D is uncertain. Germline values: CDR1 SEHNR, CDR2 FQNEAQ (reference sequence). The CDR3 sequence is 14 residues long. The CDR3 loop reads CSSSLGPGNEKLFF. The CDR3, as DNA: TGTTCCAGCAGCTTAGGCCCAGGAAATGAAAAACTGTTTTTT.

The rearrangement uses TRBV7-2 and TRBJ1-3; D not certain. From germline, CDR1 is SGHTA and CDR2 FQGNSA. There are 15 residues in the CDR3. V gave up 8 bases and J gave up 2 bases, with 16 bases separating them. CDR3 bases: TGTGCCAGCGGCCCCGCCCCCTTCCCTGGAAACACCATATATTTT. Translated: CASGPAPFPGNTIYF. The whole variable domain, remainder taken from reference TRBV7-2 and TRBJ1-3, is GAGVSQSPSNKVTEKGKDVELRCDPISGHTALYWYRQSLGQGLEFLIYFQGNSAPDKSGLPSDRFSAERTGGSVSTLTIQRTQQEDSAVYLCASGPAPFPGNTIYFGEGSWLTVV.

This clone was counted only a few times. This chain uses TRBV5-1 with TRBJ2-7; a possible D gene is TRBD1 (8 bases). The CDR3 contains 15 residues. The germline V gene has CDR1 SGHRS and CDR2 YFSETQ. V shed 4 bases and J shed 3 bases, with 17 bases lying between them. CDR3 in DNA: TGCGCCAGCAGCCCCGGGAGCGGGACAGGCTACGAGCAGTACTTC. Amino acids: CASSPGSGTGYEQYF.

This clone appeared a single time. The gene calls are TRBV2 and TRBJ2-5; D call uncertain. The CDR3 contains 11 residues. Germline values: CDR1 SNHLY, CDR2 FYNNEI. V was shortened by 5 bases and J by 3 bases, with 4 bases between the two germline ends. CDR3 DNA: TGTGCCAGCAGTTTCGAAGAGACCCAGTACTTC. It codes for CASSFEETQYF.

The chain has TRBV29-1 and TRBJ2-1; maybe TRBD1 (6 bases). The germline V and J ends were trimmed by 4 bases and 9 bases, with 13 bases remaining between them. Germline V gene data show CDR1 as SQVTM and CDR2 as ANQGSEA. The CDR3 sequence is 12 residues long. The CDR3 loop is CSVGGHSVEQFF. The CDR3 DNA follows: TGCAGCGTTGGGGGGCACTCGGTTGAGCAGTTCTTC.

This clone is a singleton in its sample. V usage is TRBV25-1 and J usage is TRBJ1-2; weak D call: TRBD1 (5 bases). Germline V gene sequence: CDR1 MGHDK, CDR2 SYGVNS. The CDR3 runs to 15 residues. Trimming removed 8 bases from V and 1 base from J, with 17 bases in between. Here the CDR3 reads CASWLQVRDNYGYTF. The CDR3 DNA reads as TGTGCCAGCTGGCTACAGGTGAGAGATAACTATGGCTACACCTTC.

The V and J genes are TRBV10-3 and TRBJ2-3, with D perhaps TRBD2 (6 bases). CDR1 is ENHRY and CDR2 is SYGVKD in the germline V gene. This CDR3 has 15 residues. The germline V and J ends were trimmed by 4 bases and 2 bases, with 13 bases remaining between them. The CDR3 is CAISGSGEPTDTQYF. The DNA for the CDR3 is TGTGCCATCAGTGGATCGGGGGAGCCCACAGATACGCAGTATTTT.

The chain uses TRBV7-2 and TRBJ2-3; tentative D call: TRBD1 (5 bases). With 3 bases removed from V and 7 bases from J, the gap between germline ends came to 14 bases. Germline CDR1 reads SGHTA; CDR2 reads FQGNSA. The CDR3 consists of 14 residues. CDR3 coding DNA: TGTGCCAGCAGCTTGGGCCCCAGGGTGAATACGCAGTATTTT. Protein: CASSLGPRVNTQYF.